This T cell receptor beta chain is drawn from a study of regulatory T cells in long-lasting Graves disease. Study findings and constraints: The number of shared public clonotypes was higher in persistent patients (2,741) than new patients (under 1,000).

V lost 6 bases to trimming and J lost 5 bases, with 17 bases between them. Germline assignment: CDR1 SQVTM and CDR2 ANQGSEA. This CDR3 is built from 14 residues. This clonotype has ten or more counts. What it binds is not known. Time point specified: newly diagnosed GD, antithyroid drugs for less than 3 months. RNA extracted from PBMCs served as the sequencing template. Construction of the TCR beta libraries employed iRepertoire HTBI primers in conjunction with Arm-PCR of CDR3 regions. MiXCR, applied by TCRdb to the multiplex PCR reads, yields one record per CDR3 protein. The sample holds over 350,000 distinct CDR3 sequences, 15% seen once. This sample was shared with a second study, whose subject was T cells in Graves' hyperthyroidism and ophthalmopathy. This second study notes: Ophthalmopathy stood apart from stable hyperthyroidism in a 13 V-J model.

The chain has TRBV29-1 and TRBJ2-1, with D possibly TRBD1 on 6 matching bases. The receptor comes from a woman in her forties with Graves disease. The source material was peripheral blood mononuclear cells (PBMCs), sampled at new diagnosis, from a patient treated with antithyroid drugs. The CDR3 here is CSVGGTGRNNEQFF. The CDR3 nucleotides read TGCAGCGTCGGTGGTACAGGGCGAAACAATGAGCAGTTCTTC.